The rows below give T cell receptor beta chains drawn from one sample of a study of blood T cell repertoires in COVID-19. The data were produced by immunoSEQ multiplex PCR, yet TCRdb's version contains in-frame clones alone and is incomplete. Of fewer than 7,500 clones listed, about nine tenths are singletons. The sample taken for sequencing was peripheral blood. These receptors all stem from a human donor with active COVID-19. The donor label of this sample is uncertain. CDR3s include the opening cysteine and the closing phenylalanine or tryptophan.

V gene	J gene	CDR3 protein
TRBV11-2	TRBJ2-1	CASSLDPGTYYNEQFF
TRBV3-1/TRBV3-2	TRBJ2-3	CASSHGLRGGTDTQYF
TRBV11-2	TRBJ2-1	CASSLVAALSYNEQFF
TRBV10-1	TRBJ2-1	CASSGTGTGVYNEQFF
TRBV5-6	TRBJ1-6	CASSLVGARGGDSPLHF
TRBV5-1	TRBJ1-4	CASRADRGREKLFF
TRBV5-4	TRBJ2-2	CASSPPSRGGSTAGELFF
TRBV27	TRBJ2-1	CASSSYGTEYNEQFF
TRBV5-5	TRBJ2-7	CASSLGGTIAYEQYF
TRBV30	TRBJ1-1	CAWSYSQTEAFF
TRBV11-2	TRBJ1-4	CASSLGAPGGREKLFF
TRBV12-3/TRBV12-4	TRBJ2-3	CASRLAGGDTQYF
TRBV5-1	TRBJ1-2	CASTPVGDYGYTF